The 6 T cell receptor beta chains presented below share a single source sample, sequenced in a study of relationships among human T cell subsets. Pooled CD4+ and CD8+ T cells were bead-selected with anti-CD45RA to get naive and transitional cells. Semiquantitative ARM-PCR amplified T cell receptor alpha and beta CDR3 regions from mRNA. In ARM-PCR, communal superprimers followed tagged nested gene-specific primers for exponential amplification. TCRdb passed the multiplex PCR reads through MiXCR, listing each CDR3 protein once. The table includes approximately 7,300 distinct CDR3 sequences, 55% to 75% detected once. Sequencing used naive and transitional (CD45RA+) T cells sorted from blood. Source of these receptors: a man aged 35-49 years in good health.

The chain uses TRBV10-2 and TRBJ1-4; D is perhaps TRBD1 (5 bases). CDR1 WSHSY and CDR2 SAAADI come from the germline V gene. V was shortened by 10 bases and J by 0 bases, with 21 bases between the two germline ends. This CDR3 has 17 amino acids. CDR3 sequence reads: CATGRDLRSATNEKLFF. CDR3 DNA sequence: TGCGCCACCGGGCGGGACCTGCGATCTGCAACTAATGAAAAACTGTTTTTT.

The chain uses TRBV19 and TRBJ2-1; 11 positions match TRBD2. Germline V CDR1 and CDR2: LNHDA, SQIVND (reference sequence). The ends lost 5 bases at V and 4 bases at J; junction bases unmatched: 10. The CDR3 loop spans 17 amino acids. The DNA of the CDR3 is TGTGCCAGTAGTCGGGCCCTAGCGGGGGGATTATACAATGAGCAGTTCTTC. Amino acids: CASSRALAGGLYNEQFF.

The CDR3 DNA reads as TGTGCCAGCAGCTTGACCGGGACCCAATACAATGAGCAGTTCTTC. Its translation: CASSLTGTQYNEQFF. The chain uses TRBV5-4 and TRBJ2-1; tentatively, D is TRBD1 or TRBD2 (5 bases each). CDR1 is SGHNT and CDR2 is YYREEE in the germline V gene (reference sequence). The CDR3 sequence is 15 residues long. The V gene lost 1 base and the J gene lost 4 bases, with 12 bases spanning the gap.

The chain uses TRBV11-2 and TRBJ2-5; 7 nucleotides match TRBD2. From germline, CDR1 is SGHAT and CDR2 FQNNGV. V trimming: 0 bases; J trimming: 2 bases; junction bases outside the gene matches: 15. The CDR3 covers 19 residues. For the CDR3, the DNA is TGTGCCAGCAGCTTAGATCAGGCAAGGGTAGCGGGTTATCAAGAGACCCAGTACTTC. Translating gives CASSLDQARVAGYQETQYF.

CDR3 DNA: TGTGCCAGCAGTGAGGGCCTCCGGGACACCTTGAGGGAGACCCAGTACTTC. Translated: CASSEGLRDTLRETQYF. The V gene is TRBV25-1, the J gene TRBJ2-5; D perhaps matches TRBD1 (6 bases). In germline, CDR1 is MGHDK, CDR2 SYGVNS. V lost 3 bases to trimming and J lost 5 bases, with 22 bases between them. The CDR3 extends over 17 amino acids. The full variable domain, completed using reference TRBV25-1 and TRBJ2-5, is EADIYQTPRYLVIGTGKKITLECSQTMGHDKMYWYQQDPGMELHLIHYSYGVNSTEKGDLSSESTVSRIRTEHFPLTLESARPSHTSQYLCASSEGLRDTLRETQYFGPGTRLLVL.

V usage is TRBV28 and J usage is TRBJ2-3; TRBD1 matches at 8 bases. The junction had 17 bases not matched to a gene; V was cut back by 6 bases and J by 3 bases. The V gene's germline CDR1 is MDHEN and CDR2 SYDVKM. The CDR3 sequence is 18 residues long. The CDR3 sequence is CASSPDRVVLSPTDTQYF. CDR3 nucleotides: TGTGCCAGCAGCCCGGACAGGGTTGTGCTCAGTCCGACAGATACGCAGTATTTT. Based on the CDR3 plus reference TRBV28 and TRBJ2-3, the full variable domain is DVKVTQSSRYLVKRTGEKVFLECVQDMDHENMFWYRQDPGLGLRLIYFSYDVKMKEKGDIPEGYSVSREKKERFSLILESASTNQTSMYLCASSPDRVVLSPTDTQYFGPGTRLTVL.